The text below deals with one T cell receptor (beta chain). This sample was included in a study of shared clonotypes between healthy human individuals. Study information: Each donor contributed plates that comprised three CD4 naive, three CD4 memory, two CD8 naive and one CD8 memory.

There are 15 residues in the CDR3. The V end lost 4 bases, the J end lost 2 bases, and 12 bases lay between the germline ends. The V gene's germline CDR1 is SNHLY and CDR2 FYNNEI. Only in-frame clones appear in the TCRdb table, and some are missing; sequencing was by immunoSEQ multiplex PCR. The repertoire holds approximately 350,000 clones, with just over 95% as singletons. This chain uses TRBV2 with TRBJ2-1, with a weak D call TRBD2 (6 bases). This clonotype originated in a man in his thirties or forties in good health. Sequencing input: memory CD8+ T cells sorted from blood. Subset noted: CD45RO+ cells pooled with CCR7-negative TemRA cells. The DNA for the CDR3 is TGTGCCAGCAGTGGGGCTGGCGGGACCTACAATGAGCAGTTCTTC. Amino acids: CASSGAGGTYNEQFF.